The T cell receptor (beta chain) described here comes from a study of response to subunit inactivated influenza vaccine. In its sample, this clonotype was seen many times. TCRdb re-analysed the RT-PCR reads in MiXCR, keeping a single row per CDR3 protein. The data show 450,000 to 600,000 distinct CDR3 sequences, 7.5% to 8.5% seen once. There are 13 residues in the CDR3. V lost 4 bases to trimming and J lost 5 bases, with 10 bases between them. The V gene's germline CDR1 is SGHRS and CDR2 YFSETQ. V is TRBV5-1 and J is TRBJ2-1; possibly TRBD2 for D (6 bases). The source was PBMCs from blood, collected roughly 24 months after vaccination. The TCR originated in a man aged 50 to 69 who received an inactivated influenza vaccine. CDR3 residues: CASSGDLNNEQFF. Written as DNA, the CDR3 is TGCGCCAGCAGCGGGGACTTAAACAATGAGCAGTTCTTC.